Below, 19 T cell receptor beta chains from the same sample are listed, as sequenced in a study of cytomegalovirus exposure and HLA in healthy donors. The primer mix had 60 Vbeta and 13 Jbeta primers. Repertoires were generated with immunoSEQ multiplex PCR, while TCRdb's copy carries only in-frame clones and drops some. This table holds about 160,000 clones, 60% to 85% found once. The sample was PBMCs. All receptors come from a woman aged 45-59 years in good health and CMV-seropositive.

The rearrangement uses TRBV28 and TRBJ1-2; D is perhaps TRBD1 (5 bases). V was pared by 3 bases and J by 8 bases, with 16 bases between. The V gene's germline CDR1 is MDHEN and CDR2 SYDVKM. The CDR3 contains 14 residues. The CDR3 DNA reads TGTGCCAGCAGTTTCCGGGCAGGGTATCGCGGCTACACCTTC. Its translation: CASSFRAGYRGYTF.

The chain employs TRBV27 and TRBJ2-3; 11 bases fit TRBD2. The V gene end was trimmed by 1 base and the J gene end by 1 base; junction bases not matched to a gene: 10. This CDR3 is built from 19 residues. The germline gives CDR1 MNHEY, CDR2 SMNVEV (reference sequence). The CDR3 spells CASSLYGTGTSGRTDTQYF. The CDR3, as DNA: TGTGCCAGCAGTTTATATGGAACCGGGACTAGCGGTCGCACAGATACGCAGTATTTT.

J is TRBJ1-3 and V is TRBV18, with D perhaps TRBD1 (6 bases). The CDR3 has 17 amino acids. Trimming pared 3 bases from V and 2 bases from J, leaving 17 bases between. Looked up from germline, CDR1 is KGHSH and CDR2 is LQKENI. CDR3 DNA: TGTGCCAGCTCACCGGGGAATGCAGGGGAAGCTGGAAACACCATATATTTT. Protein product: CASSPGNAGEAGNTIYF.

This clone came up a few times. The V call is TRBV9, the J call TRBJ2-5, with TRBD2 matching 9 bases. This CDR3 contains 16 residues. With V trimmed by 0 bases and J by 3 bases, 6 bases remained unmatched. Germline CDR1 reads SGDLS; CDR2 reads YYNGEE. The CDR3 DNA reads TGTGCCAGCAGCGTAGCTATAGCTAGCGGGGAAGAGACCCAGTACTTC. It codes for CASSVAIASGEETQYF.

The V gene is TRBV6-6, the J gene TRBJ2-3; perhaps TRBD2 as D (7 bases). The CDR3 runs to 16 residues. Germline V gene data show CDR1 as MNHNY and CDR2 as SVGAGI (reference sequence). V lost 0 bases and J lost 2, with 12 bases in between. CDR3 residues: CASSYSGGGTTDTQYF. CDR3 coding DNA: TGTGCCAGCAGTTACTCCGGCGGGGGCACCACAGATACGCAGTATTTT.

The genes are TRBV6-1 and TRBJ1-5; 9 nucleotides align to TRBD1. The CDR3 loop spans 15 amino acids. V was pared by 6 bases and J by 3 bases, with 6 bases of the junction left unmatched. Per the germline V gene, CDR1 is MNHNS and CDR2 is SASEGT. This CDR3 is CASRWTGVNNQPQHF. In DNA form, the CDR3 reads TGTGCCAGCAGATGGACAGGGGTAAACAATCAGCCCCAGCATTTT.

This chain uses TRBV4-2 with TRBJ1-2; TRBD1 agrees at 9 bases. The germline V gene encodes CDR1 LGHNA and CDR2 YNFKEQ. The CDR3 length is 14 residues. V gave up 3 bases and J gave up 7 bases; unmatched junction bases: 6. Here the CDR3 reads CASSQPTGGCGYTF. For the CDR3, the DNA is TGTGCCAGCAGCCAGCCAACAGGGGGCTGTGGCTACACCTTC.

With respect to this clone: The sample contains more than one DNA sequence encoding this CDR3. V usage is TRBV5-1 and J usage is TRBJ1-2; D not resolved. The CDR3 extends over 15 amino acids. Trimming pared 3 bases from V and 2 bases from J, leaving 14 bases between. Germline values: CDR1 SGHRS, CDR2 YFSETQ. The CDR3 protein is CASSYGDNLNYGYTF. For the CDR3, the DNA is TGCGCCAGCAGCTACGGCGACAACCTCAACTATGGCTACACCTTC.

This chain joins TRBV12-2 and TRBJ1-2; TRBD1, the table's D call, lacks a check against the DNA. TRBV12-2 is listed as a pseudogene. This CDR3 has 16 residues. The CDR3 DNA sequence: TGTGCAAGTCGCTTCACACGAACAGGGGATGGTTATGGCTACACCTTC. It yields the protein CASRFTRTGDGYGYTF.

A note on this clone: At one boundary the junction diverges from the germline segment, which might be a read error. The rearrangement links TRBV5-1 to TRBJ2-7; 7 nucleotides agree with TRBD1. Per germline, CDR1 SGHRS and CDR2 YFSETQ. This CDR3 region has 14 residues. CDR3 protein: CASGFRQGTDGQYF. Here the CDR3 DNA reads TGCGCCAGCGGCTTTCGACAGGGAACCGACGGGCAGTACTTC. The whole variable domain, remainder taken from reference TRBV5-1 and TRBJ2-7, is KAGVTQTPRYLIKTRGQQVTLSCSPISGHRSVSWYQQTPGQGLQFLFEYFSETQRNKGNFPGRFSGRQFSNSRSEMNVSTLELGDSALYLCASGFRQGTDGQYFGPGTRLTVT.

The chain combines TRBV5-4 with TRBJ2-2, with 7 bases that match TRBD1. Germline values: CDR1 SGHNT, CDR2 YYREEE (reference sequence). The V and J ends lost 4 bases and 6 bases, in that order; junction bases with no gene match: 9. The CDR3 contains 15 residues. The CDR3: CASSPETGFAGELFF. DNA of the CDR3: TGTGCCAGCAGCCCGGAGACAGGGTTCGCCGGGGAGCTGTTTTTT.

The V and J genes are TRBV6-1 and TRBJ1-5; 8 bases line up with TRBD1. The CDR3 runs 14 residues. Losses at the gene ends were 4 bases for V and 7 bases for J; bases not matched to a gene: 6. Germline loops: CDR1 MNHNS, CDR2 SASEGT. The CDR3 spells CASSGTGLVQPQHF. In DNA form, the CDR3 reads TGTGCCAGCAGTGGGACAGGGTTGGTCCAGCCCCAGCATTTT.

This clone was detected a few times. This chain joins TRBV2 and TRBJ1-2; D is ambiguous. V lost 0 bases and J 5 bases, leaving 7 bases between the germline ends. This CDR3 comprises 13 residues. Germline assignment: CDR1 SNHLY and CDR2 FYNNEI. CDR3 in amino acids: CASSEATRYGYTF. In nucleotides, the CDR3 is TGTGCCAGCAGTGAAGCCACGAGGTATGGCTACACCTTC. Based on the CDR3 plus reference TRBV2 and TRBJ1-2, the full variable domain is EPEVTQTPSHQVTQMGQEVILRCVPISNHLYFYWYRQILGQKVEFLVSFYNNEISEKSEIFDDQFSVERPDGSNFTLKIRSTKLEDSAMYFCASSEATRYGYTFGSGTRLTVV.

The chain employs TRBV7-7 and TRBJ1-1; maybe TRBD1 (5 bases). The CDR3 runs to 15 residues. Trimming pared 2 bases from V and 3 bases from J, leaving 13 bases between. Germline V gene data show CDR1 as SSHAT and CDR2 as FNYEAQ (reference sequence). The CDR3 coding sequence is TGTGCCAGCAGCTTAAACGACAGATGGGACACTGAAGCTTTCTTT. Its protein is CASSLNDRWDTEAFF.

CDR3 sequence (DNA): TGTGCCAGCAGCTTAACACTGAACACTGAAGCTTTCTTT. The encoded protein is CASSLTLNTEAFF. This sequence joins TRBV7-2 and TRBJ1-1; D is ambiguous. This CDR3 has 13 residues. CDR1 SGHTA and CDR2 FQGNSA come from the germline V gene. Trimming pared 2 bases from V and 0 bases from J, leaving 4 bases between.

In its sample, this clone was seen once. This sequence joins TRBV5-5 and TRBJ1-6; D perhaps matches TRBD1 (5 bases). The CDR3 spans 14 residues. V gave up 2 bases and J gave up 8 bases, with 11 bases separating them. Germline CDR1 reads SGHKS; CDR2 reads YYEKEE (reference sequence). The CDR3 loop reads CASSFAGGDSPLHF. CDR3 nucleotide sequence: TGTGCCAGCAGCTTTGCCGGAGGGGATTCACCCCTCCACTTT.

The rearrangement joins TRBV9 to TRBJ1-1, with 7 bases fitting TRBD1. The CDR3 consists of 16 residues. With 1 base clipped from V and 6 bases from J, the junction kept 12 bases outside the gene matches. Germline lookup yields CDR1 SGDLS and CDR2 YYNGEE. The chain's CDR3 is CASSVNGGARGAEAFF. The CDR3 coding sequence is TGTGCCAGCAGCGTAAATGGTGGCGCCAGGGGGGCTGAAGCTTTCTTT.

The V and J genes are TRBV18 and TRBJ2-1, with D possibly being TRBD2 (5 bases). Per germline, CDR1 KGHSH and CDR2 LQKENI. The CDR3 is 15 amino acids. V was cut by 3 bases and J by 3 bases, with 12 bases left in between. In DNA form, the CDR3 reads TGTGCCAGCTCACCCGGGGTGGGTAACTACAATGAGCAGTTCTTC. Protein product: CASSPGVGNYNEQFF.

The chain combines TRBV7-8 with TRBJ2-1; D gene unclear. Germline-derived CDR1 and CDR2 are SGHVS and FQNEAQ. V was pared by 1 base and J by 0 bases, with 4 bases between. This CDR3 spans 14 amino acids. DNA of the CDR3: TGTGCCAGCAGCTTAGTTAGCTCCTACAATGAGCAGTTCTTC. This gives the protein CASSLVSSYNEQFF.